Below are 7 T cell receptor beta chains sequenced from a single sample in a study of tumor-infiltrating lymphocytes in primary liver carcinoma. Synthesis of TCR beta cDNA was carried out from 450 to 500 ng total RNA with a constant-region primer. TCR beta libraries came from three nested multiplex PCR rounds using slightly modified ARM-PCR. The first two PCR rounds used TRBV1-TRBV30 forward primers with a C-beta reverse primer, about 10 cycles each. TCRdb re-derived calls from the multiplex PCR reads in MiXCR, one entry per CDR3 protein. The sample shows approximately 110,000 distinct CDR3 sequences, 55% to 75% of them seen only once. Unsorted bulk tissue of roughly 20-34 mg yielded co-extracted RNA and DNA. Material for sequencing was liver tumor tissue from sampling region 3. The sample's subset: tumor region T3, left-lateral pole. The receptors originated from a woman aged 60 to 75 with primary liver carcinoma and hepatitis B virus infection.

This clonotype was seen a few times. A clone one base away is much larger, so this may be a read error. V and J are TRBV12-3 or TRBV12-4 and TRBJ1-1, with D unresolved. The CDR3 has 14 residues. The CDR3: CVSSTGRLNTEAFF. CDR3 bases: TGTGTCAGCAGTACCGGACGGTTGAACACTGAAGCTTTCTTT.

This chain links TRBV28 with TRBJ1-5, with D unresolved. CDR1 and CDR2 (germline): MDHEN, SYDVKM. This CDR3 comprises 15 residues. V lost 3 bases to trimming and J lost 0 bases, with 9 bases between them. CDR3 DNA sequence: TGTGCCAGCAGTTTTTCTCACAGTAGCAATCAGCCCCAGCATTTT. Amino acid sequence: CASSFSHSSNQPQHF.

With respect to this clonotype: In this CDR3 the conserved last residue, phenylalanine or tryptophan, is missing, so a read error is likely. The gene calls are TRBV11-2 and TRBJ1-2; tentatively, D is TRBD1 (5 bases). Germline CDR1 is SGHAT and CDR2 is FQNNGV. This CDR3 is 17 amino acids long. The germline V and J ends were trimmed by 0 bases and 4 bases, with 18 bases remaining between them. The CDR3 bases are TGTGCCAGCAGCTTAGAACGGATCAGGGCGCTGCGCTATGGCTACACCTTA. Amino acids: CASSLERIRALRYGYTL.

This chain uses TRBV12-3 or TRBV12-4 with TRBJ2-1; 8 bases match TRBD2. The CDR3 is 16 residues long. V was pared by 5 bases and J by 5 bases, with 11 bases of the junction left unmatched. The CDR3 region is CASSQFGTSGNNEQFF. CDR3 coding DNA: TGTGCCAGCAGTCAATTCGGTACTAGCGGTAACAATGAGCAGTTCTTC.

Remarks on this clonotype: The junction departs from germline at one end; a sequencing error may be responsible. This chain joins TRBV11-2 and TRBJ1-2, with D possibly being TRBD1 (5 bases). The CDR3 extends over 17 amino acids. Germline values: CDR1 SGHAT, CDR2 FQNNGV. The CDR3 coding sequence is TGTGCCAGCAGCCTAGAACCGATCAGGGCGCTGCGCTATGGCTACATCTTC. Translated: CASSLEPIRALRYGYIF.

Remarks on this clonotype: This may be a read error: a much more frequent sequence differs by one nucleotide. The CDR3 ends on some other residue instead of the conserved phenylalanine or tryptophan, so this is likely a read error. The V call is TRBV28, the J call TRBJ1-6; 7 positions match TRBD1. The germline V gene has CDR1 MDHEN and CDR2 SYDVKM. The CDR3 runs 15 residues. V was clipped by 5 bases and J by 5 bases; unmatched bases: 6. DNA for the CDR3: TGTGCCAGCAGTCCCGGGACAGCTGATAATTCACCCCTCCACATT. It specifies CASSPGTADNSPLHI.

The gene calls are TRBV7-8 and TRBJ1-5, with a possible D match to TRBD1 (5 bases). This CDR3 region has 17 residues. The germline CDR1 and CDR2 sequences are SGHVS and FQNEAQ. Trimming cost V 5 bases and J 1 base, with 18 bases left between them. The CDR3 sequence is CASSALLGRVSNQPQHF. Written as DNA, the CDR3 is TGTGCCAGCAGCGCTCTATTGGGGCGAGTGAGCAATCAGCCCCAGCATTTT.